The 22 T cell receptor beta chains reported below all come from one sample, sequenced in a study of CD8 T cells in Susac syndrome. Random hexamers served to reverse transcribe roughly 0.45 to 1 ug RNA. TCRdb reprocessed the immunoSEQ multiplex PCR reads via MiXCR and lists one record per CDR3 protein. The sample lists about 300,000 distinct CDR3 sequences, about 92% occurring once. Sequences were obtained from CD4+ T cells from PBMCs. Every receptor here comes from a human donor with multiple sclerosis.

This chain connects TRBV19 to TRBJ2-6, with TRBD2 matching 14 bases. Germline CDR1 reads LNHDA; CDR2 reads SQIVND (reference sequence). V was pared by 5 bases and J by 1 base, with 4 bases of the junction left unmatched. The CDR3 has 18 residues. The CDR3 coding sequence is TGTGCCAGTAGTTCCAGGACTAGCGGGAGGTCTGGGGCCAACGTCCTGACTTTC. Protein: CASSSRTSGRSGANVLTF.

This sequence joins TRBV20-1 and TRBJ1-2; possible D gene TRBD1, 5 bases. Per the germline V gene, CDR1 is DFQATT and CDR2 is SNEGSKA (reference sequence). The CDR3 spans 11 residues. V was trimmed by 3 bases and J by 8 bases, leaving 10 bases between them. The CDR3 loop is CSASQGHGYTF. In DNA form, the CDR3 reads TGCAGTGCTAGTCAGGGCCACGGCTACACCTTC.

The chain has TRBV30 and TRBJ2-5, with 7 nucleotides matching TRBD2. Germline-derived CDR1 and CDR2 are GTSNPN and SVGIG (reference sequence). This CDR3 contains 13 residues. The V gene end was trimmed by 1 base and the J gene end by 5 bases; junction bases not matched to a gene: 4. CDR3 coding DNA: TGTGCCTGGAGTGGGGGGGGGTTTGAGACCCAGTACTTC. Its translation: CAWSGGGFETQYF.

The CDR3 protein is CAWSVGGVDPPQYF. For the CDR3, the DNA is TGTGCCTGGAGTGTTGGCGGGGTCGACCCACCGCAGTACTTC. This chain uses TRBV30 with TRBJ2-4; tentatively, D is TRBD2 (6 bases). Per the germline V gene, CDR1 is GTSNPN and CDR2 is SVGIG (reference sequence). V dropped 0 bases and J dropped 13 bases, with 19 bases sitting between them. This CDR3 region has 14 residues.

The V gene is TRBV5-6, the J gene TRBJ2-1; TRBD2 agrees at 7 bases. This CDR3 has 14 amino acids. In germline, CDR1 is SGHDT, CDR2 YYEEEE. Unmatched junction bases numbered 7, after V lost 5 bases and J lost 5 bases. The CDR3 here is CASSVSGTDNEQFF. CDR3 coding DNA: TGTGCCAGCAGTGTAAGCGGGACTGACAATGAGCAGTTCTTC.

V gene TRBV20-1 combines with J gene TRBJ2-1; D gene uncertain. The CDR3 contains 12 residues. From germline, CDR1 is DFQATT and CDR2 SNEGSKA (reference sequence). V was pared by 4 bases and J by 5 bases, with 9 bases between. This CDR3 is CSAIGWDNEQFF. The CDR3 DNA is TGCAGTGCTATTGGTTGGGACAATGAGCAGTTCTTC.

The CDR3 coding sequence is TGTGCCAGCAGCTTGGATCCGGGGGCGATTAACACTGAAGCTTTCTTT. This gives the protein CASSLDPGAINTEAFF. V gene TRBV5-7 combines with J gene TRBJ1-1, with D perhaps TRBD1 (6 bases). TRBV5-7 is assigned to the ORF class and has an uncertain function. The CDR3 covers 16 residues. Trimming shortened V by 0 bases and J by 2 bases, and 14 bases separated the two germline ends.

In nucleotides, the CDR3 is TGTGCCAGCAGCTTAGGACGAGGCAATCAGCCCCAGCATTTT. It translates to CASSLGRGNQPQHF. This rearrangement joins TRBV7-2 to TRBJ1-5, with D uncertain. Germline-derived CDR1 and CDR2 are SGHTA and FQGNSA. This CDR3 comprises 14 residues. Trimming took off 1 base at V and 2 bases at J, with 6 bases between the two ends.

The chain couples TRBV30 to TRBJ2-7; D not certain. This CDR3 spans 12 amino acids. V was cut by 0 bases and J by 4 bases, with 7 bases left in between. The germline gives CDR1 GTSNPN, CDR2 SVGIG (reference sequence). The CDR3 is CAWSVAPYEQYF. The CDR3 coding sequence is TGTGCCTGGAGTGTAGCGCCTTACGAGCAGTACTTC.

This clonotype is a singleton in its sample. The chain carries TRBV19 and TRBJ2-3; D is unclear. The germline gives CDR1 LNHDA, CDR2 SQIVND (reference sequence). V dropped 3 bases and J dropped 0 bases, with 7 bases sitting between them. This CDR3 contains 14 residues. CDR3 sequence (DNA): TGTGCCAGTAGTATCCAGTCAAGCACAGATACGCAGTATTTT. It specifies CASSIQSSTDTQYF.

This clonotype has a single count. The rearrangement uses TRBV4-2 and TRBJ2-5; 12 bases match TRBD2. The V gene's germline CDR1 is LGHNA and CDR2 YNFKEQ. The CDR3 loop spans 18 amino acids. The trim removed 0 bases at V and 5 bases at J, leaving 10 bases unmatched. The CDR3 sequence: CASSQDNRRLAGGETQYF. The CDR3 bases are TGTGCCAGCAGCCAAGATAATAGGCGGCTAGCGGGGGGGGAGACCCAGTACTTC.

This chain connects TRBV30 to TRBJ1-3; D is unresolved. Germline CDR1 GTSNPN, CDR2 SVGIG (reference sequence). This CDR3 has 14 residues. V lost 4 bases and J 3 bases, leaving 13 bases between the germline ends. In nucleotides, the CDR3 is TGTGCCTGGACTTACTTCGGAGGTGGAAACACCATATATTTT. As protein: CAWTYFGGGNTIYF. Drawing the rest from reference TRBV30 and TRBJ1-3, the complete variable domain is SQTIHQWPATLVQPVGSPLSLECTVEGTSNPNLYWYRQAAGRGLQLLFYSVGIGQISSEVPQNLSASRPQDRQFILSSKKLLLSDSGFYLCAWTYFGGGNTIYFGEGSWLTVV.

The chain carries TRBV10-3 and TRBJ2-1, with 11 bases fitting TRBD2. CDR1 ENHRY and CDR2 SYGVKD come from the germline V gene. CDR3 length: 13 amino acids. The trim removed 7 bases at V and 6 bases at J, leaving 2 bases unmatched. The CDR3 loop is CAINGLAGNEQFF. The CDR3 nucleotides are TGTGCCATCAATGGACTAGCGGGCAATGAGCAGTTCTTC.

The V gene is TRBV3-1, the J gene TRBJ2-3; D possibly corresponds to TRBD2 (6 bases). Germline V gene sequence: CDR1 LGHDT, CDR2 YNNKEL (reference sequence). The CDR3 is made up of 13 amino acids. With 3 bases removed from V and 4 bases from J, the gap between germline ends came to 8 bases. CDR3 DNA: TGTGCCAGCAGCCACGGGGGTCCAGATACGCAGTATTTT. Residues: CASSHGGPDTQYF.

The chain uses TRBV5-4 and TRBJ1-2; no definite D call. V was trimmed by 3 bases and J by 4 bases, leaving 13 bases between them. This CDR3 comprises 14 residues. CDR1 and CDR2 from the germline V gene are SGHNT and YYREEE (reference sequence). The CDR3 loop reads CASSSRFSLYGYTF. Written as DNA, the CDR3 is TGTGCCAGCAGCTCGAGGTTTTCCCTCTATGGCTACACCTTC.

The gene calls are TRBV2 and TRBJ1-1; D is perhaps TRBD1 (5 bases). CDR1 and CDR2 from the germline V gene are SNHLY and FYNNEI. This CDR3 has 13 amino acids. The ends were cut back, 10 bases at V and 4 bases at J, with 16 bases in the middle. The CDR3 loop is CATRARVGTEAFF. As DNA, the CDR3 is TGTGCCACCCGAGCCAGGGTAGGCACTGAAGCTTTCTTT.

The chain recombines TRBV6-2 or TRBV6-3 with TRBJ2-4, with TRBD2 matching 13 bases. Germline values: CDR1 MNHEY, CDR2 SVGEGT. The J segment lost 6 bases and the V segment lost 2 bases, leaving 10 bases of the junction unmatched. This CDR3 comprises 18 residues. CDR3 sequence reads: CASSYAGLAGTQRNIQYF. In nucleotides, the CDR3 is TGTGCCAGCAGTTACGCGGGACTAGCGGGGACCCAAAGAAACATTCAGTACTTC.

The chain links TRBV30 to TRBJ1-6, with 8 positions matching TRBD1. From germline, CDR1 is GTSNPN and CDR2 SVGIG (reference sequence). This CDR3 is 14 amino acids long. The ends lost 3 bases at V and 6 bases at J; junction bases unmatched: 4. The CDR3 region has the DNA TGTGCCTGGAGGGCCGGACAGGGTAATTCACCCCTCCACTTT. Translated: CAWRAGQGNSPLHF.

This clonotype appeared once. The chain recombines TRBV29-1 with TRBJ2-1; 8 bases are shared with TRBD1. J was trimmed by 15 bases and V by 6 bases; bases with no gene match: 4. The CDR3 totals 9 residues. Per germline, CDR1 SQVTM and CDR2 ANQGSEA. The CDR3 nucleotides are TGCAGCGTGGACAGGGTAGGGTTCTTC. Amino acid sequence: CSVDRVGFF.

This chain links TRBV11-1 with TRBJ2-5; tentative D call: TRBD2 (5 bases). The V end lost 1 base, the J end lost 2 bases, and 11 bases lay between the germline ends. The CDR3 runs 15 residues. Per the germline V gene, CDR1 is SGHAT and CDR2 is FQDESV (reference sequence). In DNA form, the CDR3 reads TGTGCCAGCAGCTTAGGAGGATCGGGGCAAGAGACCCAGTACTTC. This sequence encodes CASSLGGSGQETQYF. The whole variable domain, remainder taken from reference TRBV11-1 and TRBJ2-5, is EAEVAQSPRYKITEKSQAVAFWCDPISGHATLYWYRQILGQGPELLVQFQDESVVDDSQLPKDRFSAERLKGVDSTLKIQPAELGDSAMYLCASSLGGSGQETQYFGPGTRLLVL.

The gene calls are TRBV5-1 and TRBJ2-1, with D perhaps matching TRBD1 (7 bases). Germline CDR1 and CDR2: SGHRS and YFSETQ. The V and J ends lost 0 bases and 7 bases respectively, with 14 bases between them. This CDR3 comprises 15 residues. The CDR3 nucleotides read TGCGCCAGCAGCTTGGTGTCAGGGGGGTTGAATGAGCAGTTCTTC. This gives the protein CASSLVSGGLNEQFF. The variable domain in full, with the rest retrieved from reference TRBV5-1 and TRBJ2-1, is KAGVTQTPRYLIKTRGQQVTLSCSPISGHRSVSWYQQTPGQGLQFLFEYFSETQRNKGNFPGRFSGRQFSNSRSEMNVSTLELGDSALYLCASSLVSGGLNEQFFGPGTRLTVL.

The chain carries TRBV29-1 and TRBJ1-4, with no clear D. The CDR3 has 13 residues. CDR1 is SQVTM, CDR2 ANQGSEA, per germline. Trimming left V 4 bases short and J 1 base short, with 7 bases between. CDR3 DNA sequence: TGCAGCGTTGCCTCCGGAACTAATGAAAAACTGTTTTTT. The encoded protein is CSVASGTNEKLFF. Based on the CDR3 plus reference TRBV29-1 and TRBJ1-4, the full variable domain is SAVISQKPSRDICQRGTSLTIQCQVDSQVTMMFWYRQQPGQSLTLIATANQGSEATYESGFVIDKFPISRPNLTFSTLTVSNMSPEDSSIYLCSVASGTNEKLFFGSGTQLSVL.